This T cell receptor (beta chain) was sequenced during a study of cytomegalovirus exposure and HLA in healthy donors. The V segment lost 7 bases and the J segment 1 base; nucleotides outside the gene matches: 5. CDR3 length equals 14 residues. Per the germline V gene, CDR1 is SGHRS and CDR2 is YFSETQ. For this clone: In the same sample, other DNA sequences code for this CDR3.

The PCR contained 60 Vbeta and 13 Jbeta primers. TCRdb's copy holds only in-frame clones and misses some; the assay was immunoSEQ multiplex PCR. The sample lists approximately 220,000 clones, around four fifths occurring once. The V gene is TRBV5-1, the J gene TRBJ1-1, with 9 bases matching TRBD1. This sequence was found in a boy younger than 10 in good health and CMV-seronegative. The sample consisted of PBMCs. The chain's CDR3 is CASAGTGWNTEAFF. CDR3 nucleotide sequence: TGCGCCAGCGCGGGGACAGGGTGGAACACTGAAGCTTTCTTT.